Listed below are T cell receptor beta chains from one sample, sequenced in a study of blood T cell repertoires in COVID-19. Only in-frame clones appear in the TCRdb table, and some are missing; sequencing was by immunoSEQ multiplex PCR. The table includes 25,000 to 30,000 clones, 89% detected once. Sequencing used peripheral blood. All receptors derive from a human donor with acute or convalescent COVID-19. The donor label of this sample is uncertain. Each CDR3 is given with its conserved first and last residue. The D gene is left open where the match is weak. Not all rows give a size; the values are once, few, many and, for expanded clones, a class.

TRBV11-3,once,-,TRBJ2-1,TGTGCCAGCAGCTTAGACTTGACTAGCAATGAGCAGTTCTTC,CASSLDLTSNEQFF
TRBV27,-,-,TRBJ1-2,TGTGCCAGCAGTACACAGGGAAGTGGCTACACCTTC,CASSTQGSGYTF
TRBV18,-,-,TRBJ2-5,TGTGCCAGCTCACCACCTTCCGAAGAGACCCAGTACTTC,CASSPPSEETQYF
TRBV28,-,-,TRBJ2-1,TGTGCCAGCAGTTTAACTAGAGATGAGCAGTTCTTC,CASSLTRDEQFF
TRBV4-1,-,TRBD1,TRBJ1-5,TGCGCCAGCAGCCAGGTTCGACAGGGTAAACAGCCCCAGCATTTT,CASSQVRQGKQPQHF
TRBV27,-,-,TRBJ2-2,TGTGCCAGCAGTGGATCAAAAGAGGGTTCCGGGGAGCTGTTTTTT,CASSGSKEGSGELFF
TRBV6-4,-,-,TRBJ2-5,TGTGCCAGCAGTGAGTCCGGGGACCAAGAGACCCAGTACTTC,CASSESGDQETQYF
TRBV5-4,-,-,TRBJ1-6,TGTGCCAGCAGCTTGGGAGGGCAACGGACGTATAATTCACCCCTCCACTTT,CASSLGGQRTYNSPLHF
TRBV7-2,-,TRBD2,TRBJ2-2,TGTGCCAGCAGCACGGGGGGGCGGCGCACCGGGGAGCTGTTTTTT,CASSTGGRRTGELFF
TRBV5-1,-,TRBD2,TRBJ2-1,TGCGCCAGCAGCTTGGTTCTCGGGGTAGCGGGGAATGAGCAGTTCTTC,CASSLVLGVAGNEQFF
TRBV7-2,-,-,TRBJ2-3,TGTGCCAGCAGCCCTTCAAGAGCGGGTGGGAATACGCAGTATTTT,CASSPSRAGGNTQYF
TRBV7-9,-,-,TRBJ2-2,TGTGCCAGCAGCTACGAACTGAACACCGGGGAGCTGTTTTTT,CASSYELNTGELFF
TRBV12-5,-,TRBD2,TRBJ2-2,TGTGCTAGTGGCCCATTGAGCGGGAGCGGGGAGCTGTTTTTT,CASGPLSGSGELFF